The clone carrying this T cell receptor (beta chain) turned up a few times. No antigen is known for it. Germline V gene sequence: CDR1 ENHRY, CDR2 SYGVKD. V dropped 2 bases and J dropped 6; count of bases not matched to a gene: 10. This CDR3 has 16 amino acids. At the time of active disease, bone marrow was collected from every patient. This entry is derived from a study of read filtering for tumor transcriptome and immune sequencing. Study in general: Revised staging placed under ten patients in R-ISS I, roughly 16 in II, roughly 7 in III.

Points from the study as a whole: Dropping single-read clonotypes raised IR-seq and RNA-seq shared-clonotype correlation. Around 82% of IR-seq clonotypes had a single read, yet these held roughly 3.3% of reads.

This library used roughly 400 ng RNA and molecular barcoded adaptors spanning alpha/delta and beta/gamma chains. One entry per CDR3 protein, called by TCRdb with MiXCR from the reads. Found here are 85,000 to 100,000 distinct CDR3 sequences, 20% to 25% of them singletons; the top ten hold about 10%. Sequencing used a population of CD138-negative cells sorted from bone marrow. This receptor was taken from a donor at least 40 years old with multiple myeloma. V usage is TRBV10-3 and J usage is TRBJ2-3; the match to TRBD2 covers 8 bases. CDR3 protein: CAISEASGGLGDTQYF. Here the CDR3 DNA reads TGTGCCATCAGTGAGGCAAGCGGGGGACTAGGGGATACGCAGTATTTT.